A single sample is the source of the 17 T cell receptor beta chains below, sequenced in a study of CD8+ T cells in alopecia areata. It was cDNA, reverse transcribed from extracted RNA, that served as the sequencing template. Data came from immunoSEQ multiplex PCR; TCRdb stores just in-frame clones and leaves some out. This table holds about 140,000 clones, around 55% found once. Sequencing was carried out using CD4+ T cells sorted from blood. These receptors came from a human donor in good health.

This clone occurred once. The rearrangement joins TRBV4-1 to TRBJ2-1, with TRBD2 as a possible D gene (5 bases). Per germline, CDR1 MGHRA and CDR2 YSYEKL. Trimming shortened V by 3 bases and J by 4 bases, and 13 bases separated the two germline ends. This CDR3 is built from 15 residues. The CDR3 sequence is CASSHALGFYNEQFF. In DNA, the CDR3 is TGCGCCAGCAGCCACGCACTAGGATTTTACAATGAGCAGTTCTTC.

This chain joins TRBV6-5 and TRBJ2-7; maybe TRBD1 (6 bases). Germline CDR1 reads MNHEY; CDR2 reads SVGAGI. The CDR3 consists of 15 residues. V was pared by 6 bases and J by 1 base, with 16 bases between. CDR3 sequence reads: CASSRPGTPSYEQYF. As DNA, the CDR3 is TGTGCCAGCAGCCGACCTGGGACACCATCCTACGAGCAGTACTTC.

The genes are TRBV7-2 and TRBJ2-1; D not resolved. The CDR3 has 15 residues. Germline assignment: CDR1 SGHTA and CDR2 FQGNSA. Trimming removed 2 bases at V and 5 bases at J, with 13 bases between. In DNA form, the CDR3 reads TGTGCCAGCAGCTTAATGGAAGATGGCCACAATGAGCAGTTCTTC. Amino acid sequence: CASSLMEDGHNEQFF.

This chain uses TRBV15 with TRBJ1-1; D remains unclear. V shed 2 bases and J shed 6 bases, with 19 bases lying between them. The CDR3 runs to 16 residues. Germline V gene sequence: CDR1 LNHNV, CDR2 YYDKDF (reference sequence). CDR3 amino acids: CATSRPSGSRGPEAFF. The DNA for the CDR3 is TGTGCCACCAGCAGACCATCAGGCTCCCGCGGCCCTGAAGCTTTCTTT. The variable domain in full, with the rest retrieved from reference TRBV15 and TRBJ1-1, is DAMVIQNPRYQVTQFGKPVTLSCSQTLNHNVMYWYQQKSSQAPKLLFHYYDKDFNNEADTPDNFQSRRPNTSFCFLDIRSPGLGDTAMYLCATSRPSGSRGPEAFFGQGTRLTVV.

The genes are TRBV5-6 and TRBJ2-3; 9 bases are a match to TRBD1. Germline V lookup: CDR1 SGHDT, CDR2 YYEEEE. The CDR3 has 14 residues. V shed 0 bases and J 6 bases; nucleotides not matched to a gene: 2. The CDR3 bases are TGTGCCAGCAGCTTGGGGGACAGGGTGGATACGCAGTATTTT. This sequence encodes CASSLGDRVDTQYF.

V and J are TRBV11-2 and TRBJ2-6; TRBD1 might be the D (6 bases). The V gene lost 6 bases and the J gene lost 13 bases, with 16 bases spanning the gap. The CDR3 loop spans 13 amino acids. Germline lookup yields CDR1 SGHAT and CDR2 FQNNGV. The CDR3 coding sequence is TGTGCCAGCAGGCGACAGGTTGATGGGGTCCTGACTTTC. Translating it yields CASRRQVDGVLTF.

This clone was counted once. The rearrangement links TRBV29-1 to TRBJ1-2; 7 nucleotides agree with TRBD1. The germline V gene encodes CDR1 SQVTM and CDR2 ANQGSEA. CDR3 length: 14 amino acids. The J segment lost 4 bases and the V segment lost 4 bases, leaving 9 bases of the junction unmatched. The CDR3 sequence is CSVATRGEGYGYTF. The CDR3 bases are TGCAGCGTTGCGACCAGGGGGGAGGGCTATGGCTACACCTTC.

The rearrangement joins TRBV27 to TRBJ2-2; 9 bases are shared with TRBD1. Germline CDR1 is MNHEY and CDR2 is SMNVEV (reference sequence). V lost 4 bases to trimming and J lost 3 bases; unmatched junction nucleotides: 3. The CDR3 extends over 15 amino acids. This CDR3 is CASSSDRGDTGELFF. The CDR3 coding sequence is TGTGCCAGCAGTTCCGACAGGGGGGACACCGGGGAGCTGTTTTTT.

The chain joins TRBV5-6 to TRBJ2-4; D is undetermined. The ends were cut back, 0 bases at V and 8 bases at J, with 15 bases in the middle. This CDR3 has 15 amino acids. The germline V gene encodes CDR1 SGHDT and CDR2 YYEEEE. The CDR3 reads CASSLGPQGFDIQYF. CDR3 nucleotides: TGTGCCAGCAGCTTGGGCCCTCAAGGATTCGACATTCAGTACTTC.

The rearrangement joins TRBV11-2 to TRBJ2-1, with 14 bases aligning to TRBD2. The ends lost 4 bases at V and 6 bases at J; junction bases unmatched: 14. Germline loops: CDR1 SGHAT, CDR2 FQNNGV. The CDR3 covers 19 residues. The CDR3 nucleotides read TGTGCCAGCAGCTCACGACTAGCGGGAGGGCCCTTATCGGGCAATGAGCAGTTCTTC. This encodes CASSSRLAGGPLSGNEQFF.

The gene calls are TRBV30 and TRBJ2-5, with D unresolved. Germline values: CDR1 GTSNPN, CDR2 SVGIG (reference sequence). The CDR3 length is 16 residues. Deletions cut 0 bases from V and 5 bases from J, with 19 bases between. Here the CDR3 DNA reads TGTGCCTGGAGTGTACGAAGTTCCAGAGTCCAGGAGACCCAGTACTTC. It codes for CAWSVRSSRVQETQYF. The whole variable domain, filled in from reference TRBV30 and TRBJ2-5, reads SQTIHQWPATLVQPVGSPLSLECTVEGTSNPNLYWYRQAAGRGLQLLFYSVGIGQISSEVPQNLSASRPQDRQFILSSKKLLLSDSGFYLCAWSVRSSRVQETQYFGPGTRLLVL.

The chain is built from TRBV28 and TRBJ2-2; no clear D gene. Germline assignment: CDR1 MDHEN and CDR2 SYDVKM. This CDR3 region has 16 residues. V lost 3 bases and J lost 4, with 15 bases in between. The CDR3 DNA sequence: TGTGCCAGCAGTTTGTCCTATGGGAAGACCACCGGGGAGCTGTTTTTT. Translating gives CASSLSYGKTTGELFF.

This chain connects TRBV29-1 to TRBJ2-5; 8 nucleotides agree with TRBD1. Germline values: CDR1 SQVTM, CDR2 ANQGSEA. The CDR3 is made up of 13 amino acids. J was trimmed by 4 bases and V by 4 bases; bases with no gene match: 5. CDR3 nucleotide sequence: TGCAGCGTTGGACAGGGGCAGGTAGAGACCCAGTACTTC. Its protein product is CSVGQGQVETQYF.

The V gene is TRBV5-6, the J gene TRBJ2-1; 11 bases agree with TRBD2. V lost 3 bases to trimming and J lost 7 bases; unmatched junction nucleotides: 9. In germline, CDR1 is SGHDT, CDR2 YYEEEE. The CDR3 totals 16 residues. CDR3 in amino acids: CASSSIAGGPGNEQFF. CDR3 coding DNA: TGTGCCAGCAGCTCTATAGCGGGAGGGCCAGGTAATGAGCAGTTCTTC.

The V call is TRBV4-1, the J call TRBJ2-6; no definite D call. Per the germline V gene, CDR1 is MGHRA and CDR2 is YSYEKL. The CDR3 covers 16 residues. V lost 0 bases and J 0 bases, leaving 6 bases between the germline ends. The CDR3 protein is CASSQEGGSGANVLTF. The DNA for the CDR3 is TGCGCCAGCAGCCAAGAAGGCGGCTCTGGGGCCAACGTCCTGACTTTC.

The chain joins TRBV29-1 to TRBJ2-3, with 8 positions matching TRBD1. The J segment lost 6 bases and the V segment lost 8 bases, leaving 13 bases of the junction unmatched. CDR1 is SQVTM and CDR2 is ANQGSEA in the germline V gene. This CDR3 is built from 14 residues. CDR3 DNA: TGCAGCTCCCAGGGGGCCAGGTCCCCGGATACGCAGTATTTT. Protein product: CSSQGARSPDTQYF.

This chain connects TRBV2 to TRBJ1-2, with unresolved D. V was pared by 5 bases and J by 0 bases, with 10 bases between. This CDR3 region has 14 residues. In germline, CDR1 is SNHLY, CDR2 FYNNEI. For the CDR3, the DNA is TGTGCCAGCAGTCCCGCCCCAGCTAACTATGGCTACACCTTC. This gives the protein CASSPAPANYGYTF.